The clone carrying this T cell receptor beta chain was seen only once. Its antigen is as yet unknown. Germline lookup yields CDR1 SEHNR and CDR2 FQNEAQ (reference sequence). The CDR3 covers 13 residues. V lost 4 bases and J lost 3; bases outside the gene matches: 2. With autoimmune disease history or systemic immunosuppression, patients were excluded. Using immunoSEQ multiplex PCR, the repertoire was profiled, and TCRdb retains in-frame clones only, with some absent. Here the sample spans around 55,000 clones, approximately 84% being singletons. This sample was taken from a study of OX40 agonist ivuxolimab in advanced cancers. In the study overall: In three patients, partial responses were observed, one with hepatocellular carcinoma and two with cutaneous melanoma.

Study findings and constraints: At 0.1 to 3.0 mg/kg and by week 6, CD4+ and CD8+ T cells in the blood had expanded clonally.

The rearrangement uses TRBV7-9 and TRBJ2-5, with TRBD1 matching over 7 bases. The sequence derives from an adult with an advanced solid tumor such as melanoma, head and neck, liver or kidney cancer. This specimen consisted of CD4+ or CD8+ T cells sorted from blood, obtained in a trial of the OX40 agonist ivuxolimab. CDR3 residues: CASSSDREETQYF. The DNA of the CDR3 is TGTGCCAGCAGCTCAGACAGGGAAGAGACCCAGTACTTC.